Only a few counts were recorded for the clone carrying this T cell receptor (beta chain). Its antigen is not known. CDR1 is SQVTM, CDR2 ANQGSEA, per germline. This CDR3 spans 12 amino acids. Trimming at V came to 7 bases and at J to 7 bases, leaving 6 bases not matched to a gene. Documented treatment: oral pan-JAK inhibitor, 5-10 mg twice daily. cDNA prepared by RNA extraction and subsequent reverse transcription served as the template for sequencing. Using immunoSEQ multiplex PCR, the repertoire was profiled, and TCRdb retains in-frame clones only, with some absent. In the table there are about 120,000 clones, approximately 59% of which are singletons. This sample is part of a study of CD8+ T cells in alopecia areata. Study conclusions and caveats: Persistence during tofacitinib was seen for many expanded lesional clones in scalp and blood. Clonality in lesional scalp, especially alopecia totalis/universalis, exceeded that of normal scalp.

The chain links TRBV29-1 to TRBJ1-5; 8 nucleotides align to TRBD1. This receptor was taken from a human donor with alopecia areata. Source: CD8+ T cells sorted from blood, taken at week 4, from a patient treated with tofacitinib. The CDR3 DNA reads as TGCAGCGCTAAACAGGGGGAGCAGCCCCAGCATTTT. Amino acids: CSAKQGEQPQHF.